This entry is about one T cell receptor beta chain. Its antigen remains unknown. The data belong to a study of Ad26.COV2.S vaccination and SARS-CoV-2 variants. Study-wide findings and caveats: Vaccinees showed greater spike-specific TCR breadth than placebo recipients. Analyses of TCR breadth and depth may have underestimated total T cell responses. Similar non-spike TCR breadth was seen in vaccine and placebo recipients.

The method was immunoSEQ multiplex PCR; TCRdb's version includes in-frame clones alone and lacks a portion of them. Of over 400,000 clones listed, 80% to 95% are singletons. The germline V gene encodes CDR1 SGHRS and CDR2 YFSETQ. Trimming removed 1 base from V and 6 bases from J, with 16 bases in between. CDR3 length: 15 amino acids. Treatment indicated: roughly 19 received Ad26.COV2.S at low or high dose, single or two shots; roughly five received placebo; per-sample allocation not given. The study sampled participants on day 63 after the first vaccine or placebo injection. At a Boston site, the person donating was an adult of 18-55 years.

The material sequenced was peripheral blood, taken in a trial of Ad26.COV2.S vaccine versus placebo. The sequence was obtained from a person aged 18 to 59 who received the Ad26.COV2.S COVID-19 vaccine or a placebo. V gene TRBV5-1 combines with J gene TRBJ1-1; weak D call: TRBD1 (6 bases). The CDR3 is CASSLTHRVESEAFF. The DNA of the CDR3 is TGCGCCAGCAGCTTGACGCACAGGGTAGAGTCTGAAGCTTTCTTT.